This T cell receptor (beta chain) appears in the sequencing data of a study of PD-1 blockade in classical Hodgkin lymphoma. Study-wide results and caveats: Similar baseline diversity was found in complete responders and newly diagnosed patients.

The time point: cycle 4 day 1 (C4D1), after less than 7 weeks of nivolumab. Patients all relapsed after autologous stem cell transplantation, and there was variation in brentuximab vedotin exposure. The CDR3 is 15 residues long. Germline lookup yields CDR1 MNHEY and CDR2 SVGAGI. After removal of 7 bases from V and 7 bases from J, the junction contained 10 bases not matched to a gene. The method was immunoSEQ multiplex PCR; TCRdb's version includes in-frame clones alone and lacks a portion of them. This sample has over 80,000 clones; approximately 78% occur once, and the top ten carry approximately 9%. This clone was counted once. Its specificity is unknown.

Specimen: peripheral blood mononuclear cells (PBMCs), collected before the fourth cycle of nivolumab. This rearrangement joins TRBV6-5 to TRBJ1-6; 7 nucleotides agree with TRBD1. The TCR was taken from a human donor with classical Hodgkin lymphoma. This chain's CDR3 is CASTKLVTGNSPLHF. In nucleotides, the CDR3 is TGTGCCAGCACTAAATTGGTGACAGGGAATTCACCCCTCCACTTT.